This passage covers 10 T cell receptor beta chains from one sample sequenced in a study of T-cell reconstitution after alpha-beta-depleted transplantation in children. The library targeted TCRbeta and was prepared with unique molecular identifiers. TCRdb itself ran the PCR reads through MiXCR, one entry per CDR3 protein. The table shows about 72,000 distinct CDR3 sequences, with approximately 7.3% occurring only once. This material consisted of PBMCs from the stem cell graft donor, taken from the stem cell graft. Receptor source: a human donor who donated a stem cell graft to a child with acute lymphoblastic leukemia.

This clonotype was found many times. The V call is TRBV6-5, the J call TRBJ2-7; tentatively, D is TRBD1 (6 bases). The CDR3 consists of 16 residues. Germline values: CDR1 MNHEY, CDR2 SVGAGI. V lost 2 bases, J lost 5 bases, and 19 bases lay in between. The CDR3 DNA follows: TGTGCCAGCAGTTACAGGAGGACAGCCTTAAAAAACGAGCAGTACTTC. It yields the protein CASSYRRTALKNEQYF.

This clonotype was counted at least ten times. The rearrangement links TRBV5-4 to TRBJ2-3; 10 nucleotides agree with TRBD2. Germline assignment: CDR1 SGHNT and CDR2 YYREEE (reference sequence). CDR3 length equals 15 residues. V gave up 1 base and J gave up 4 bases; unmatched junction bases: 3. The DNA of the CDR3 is TGTGCCAGCAGCTTGTCCAGCGGGAGGGCAGATACGCAGTATTTT. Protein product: CASSLSSGRADTQYF.

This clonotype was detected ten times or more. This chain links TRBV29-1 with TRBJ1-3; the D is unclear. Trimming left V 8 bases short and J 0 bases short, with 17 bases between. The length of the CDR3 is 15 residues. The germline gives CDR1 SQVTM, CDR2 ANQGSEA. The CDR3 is CSHNFRGDSGNTIYF. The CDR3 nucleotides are TGCAGCCACAACTTTCGTGGGGACTCTGGAAACACCATATATTTT.

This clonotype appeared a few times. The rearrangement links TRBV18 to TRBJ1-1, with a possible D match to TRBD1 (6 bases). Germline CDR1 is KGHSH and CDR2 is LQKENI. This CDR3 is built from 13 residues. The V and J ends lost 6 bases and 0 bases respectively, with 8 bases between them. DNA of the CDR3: TGTGCCAGCTCCGGACAGATGAACACTGAAGCTTTCTTT. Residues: CASSGQMNTEAFF.

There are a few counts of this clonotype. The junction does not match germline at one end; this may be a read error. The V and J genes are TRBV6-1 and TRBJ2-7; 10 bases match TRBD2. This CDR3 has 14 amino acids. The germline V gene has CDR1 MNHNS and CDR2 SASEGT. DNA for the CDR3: TGTGCCAGCAGTCAAGCGGGGGGGACCTACGAGCAGTACTTC. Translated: CASSQAGGTYEQYF.

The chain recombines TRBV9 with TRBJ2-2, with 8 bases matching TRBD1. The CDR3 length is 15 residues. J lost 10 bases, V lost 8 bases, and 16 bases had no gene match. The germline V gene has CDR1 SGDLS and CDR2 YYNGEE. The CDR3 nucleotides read TGTGCCAGTCGCAGTTTTGGACAGGGCGCCTCGGAGCTGTTTTTT. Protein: CASRSFGQGASELFF.

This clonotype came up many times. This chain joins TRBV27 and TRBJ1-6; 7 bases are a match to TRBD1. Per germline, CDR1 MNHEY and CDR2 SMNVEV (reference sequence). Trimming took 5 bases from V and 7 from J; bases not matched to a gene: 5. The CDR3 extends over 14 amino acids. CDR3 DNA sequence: TGTGCCAGCAGTCCCCGACAGGGAAATTCACCCCTCCACTTT. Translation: CASSPRQGNSPLHF.

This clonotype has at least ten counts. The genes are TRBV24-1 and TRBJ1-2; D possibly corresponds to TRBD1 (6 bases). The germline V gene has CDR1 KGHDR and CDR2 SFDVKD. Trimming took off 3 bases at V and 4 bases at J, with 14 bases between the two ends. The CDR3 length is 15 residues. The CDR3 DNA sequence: TGTGCCACCAGTGATCCGACAGGCGGCGGCTATGGCTACACCTTC. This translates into CATSDPTGGGYGYTF.

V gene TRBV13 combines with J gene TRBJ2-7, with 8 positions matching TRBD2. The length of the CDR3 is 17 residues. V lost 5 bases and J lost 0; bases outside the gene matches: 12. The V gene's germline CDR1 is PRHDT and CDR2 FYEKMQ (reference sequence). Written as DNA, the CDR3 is TGTGCCAGCAGCCCCATCGCGGGAGGCCTGAGCTCCTACGAGCAGTACTTC. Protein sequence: CASSPIAGGLSSYEQYF.

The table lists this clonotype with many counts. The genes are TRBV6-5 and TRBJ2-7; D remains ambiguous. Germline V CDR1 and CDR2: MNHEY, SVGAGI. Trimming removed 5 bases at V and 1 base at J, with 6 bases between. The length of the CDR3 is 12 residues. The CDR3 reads CASSKGSYEQYF. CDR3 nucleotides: TGTGCCAGCAGTAAAGGGTCCTACGAGCAGTACTTC.